This T cell receptor beta chain came from a study of T-cell memory formation after mild COVID-19. Across the whole study: The two donors had largely donor-specific TCR clusters. Study conclusions and caveats: Pre-infection memory contained some responding clones, which suggested that cross-reactive memory had joined. CD4+ bias marked clones expanding day 15 to 37, unlike balanced contracting clones. CD4+ contracting clones were mainly CM and EM; CD8+ ones, EMRA.

This clonotype was found a few times. The antigen is unknown. J lost 6 bases, V lost 6 bases, and 7 bases had no gene match. CDR3 length: 13 amino acids. The germline CDR1 and CDR2 sequences are MDHEN and SYDVKM. TCRdb independently ran MiXCR on the 5' RACE reads; one entry per CDR3 protein. Among about 450,000 distinct CDR3 sequences listed, about 25% were seen once. This sequence originates from an adult woman who had mild COVID-19 (a few samples of this study predate the infection). Cell type and time point are not known. Sequenced sample: PBMCs or a T cell subset sorted from them (not recorded which). The chain has TRBV28 and TRBJ2-7; 8 bases align to TRBD1. The CDR3 is CASSPDRGSEQYF. The CDR3 nucleotides read TGTGCCAGCAGCCCAGACAGGGGAAGCGAGCAGTACTTC.